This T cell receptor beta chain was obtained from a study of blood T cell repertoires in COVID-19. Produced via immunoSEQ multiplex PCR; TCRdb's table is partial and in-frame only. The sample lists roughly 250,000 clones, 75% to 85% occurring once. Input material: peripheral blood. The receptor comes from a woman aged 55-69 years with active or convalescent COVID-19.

The CDR3 DNA follows: TGTGCCAGCACCGCCGGCGGACAGCAACAAGAGACCCAGTACTTC. This gives the protein CASTAGGQQQETQYF. This chain joins TRBV7-2 and TRBJ2-5; the D gene is possibly TRBD1 (6 bases). V was pared by 7 bases and J by 2 bases, with 17 bases between. CDR3 length equals 15 residues. The V gene's germline CDR1 is SGHTA and CDR2 FQGNSA.